This TCR beta chain stems from a study of cytomegalovirus exposure and HLA in healthy donors. Study-wide results and caveats: According to a later analysis, most TCR beta chains associated with CMV appeared HLA-restricted.

V lost 4 bases, J lost 3 bases, and 18 bases lay in between. Germline V gene lookup returns CDR1 KGHSH and CDR2 LQKENI. The CDR3 has 16 residues. Regarding this clone: Antigen specificity is unknown.

60 Vbeta and 13 Jbeta primers were used in PCR. Some clones are missing from TCRdb's copy, which holds only in-frame ones; the method was immunoSEQ multiplex PCR. The repertoire table contains tens of thousands of clones. The rearrangement uses TRBV18 and TRBJ2-5, with D possibly TRBD1 on 6 matching bases. The sequencing input was PBMCs. The clonotype originates from a man aged 50-60 years in good health and CMV-seropositive. The CDR3 loop is CASSLPTGQTKETQYF. CDR3 bases: TGTGCCAGCTCACTACCGACAGGCCAGACCAAAGAGACCCAGTACTTC.